Below, 32 T cell receptor beta chains from the same sample are listed, as sequenced in a study of T-cell memory formation after mild COVID-19. TCRdb itself ran the 5' RACE reads through MiXCR, one entry per CDR3 protein. This table has 350,000 to 500,000 distinct CDR3 sequences, roughly 18% appearing once. Sequenced material: PBMCs or a T cell subset sorted from them (not recorded which). The receptor set was obtained from a man between 18 and 35 years old who had mild COVID-19 (a few samples of this study predate the infection). Cell type and time point are not known.

This clonotype was seen a few times. The chain carries TRBV6-5 and TRBJ2-5, with D unresolved. Germline CDR1 and CDR2: MNHEY and SVGAGI. The V end lost 2 bases, the J end lost 4 bases, and 2 bases lay between the germline ends. The CDR3 length is 11 residues. CDR3 amino acids: CASSYGETQYF. The DNA for the CDR3 is TGTGCCAGCAGTTACGGAGAGACCCAGTACTTC.

This clonotype was seen a handful of times. The rearrangement links TRBV6-2 or TRBV6-3 to TRBJ2-1, with 10 bases that match TRBD1. V lost 4 bases and J lost 7; bases outside the gene matches: 13. Germline CDR1 MNHEY, CDR2 SVGEGT. The CDR3 extends over 17 amino acids. The CDR3 nucleotides are TGTGCCAGCAGTTTCGGACAGGGGGACTTAATGAGGAATGAGCAGTTCTTC. Translation: CASSFGQGDLMRNEQFF.

The genes are TRBV18 and TRBJ2-1; D is unclear. CDR1 and CDR2 from the germline V gene are KGHSH and LQKENI. The CDR3 is made up of 13 amino acids. V lost 3 bases to trimming and J lost 8 bases, with 11 bases between them. CDR3 DNA: TGTGCCAGCTCACCTCTGGCCGCAGATGAGCAGTTCTTC. Translating it yields CASSPLAADEQFF.

This clonotype showed up just a few times. J is TRBJ2-6 and V is TRBV7-6; D may match TRBD1 or TRBD2 (5 bases each). This CDR3 has 21 amino acids. Trimming removed 2 bases from V and 0 bases from J, with 23 bases in between. CDR1 SGHVS and CDR2 FNYEAQ come from the germline V gene. The DNA of the CDR3 is TGTGCCAGCAGCTTATATTCGCCTCGGGACCTAACCGTCTCTGGGGCCAACGTCCTGACTTTC. Translating gives CASSLYSPRDLTVSGANVLTF.

This clonotype was seen only a few times. This sequence joins TRBV20-1 and TRBJ1-5, with D hard to call. The CDR3 extends over 12 amino acids. CDR1 DFQATT and CDR2 SNEGSKA come from the germline V gene (reference sequence). Trimming pared 3 bases from V and 8 bases from J, leaving 11 bases between. The DNA of the CDR3 is TGCAGTGCTAGGCCCGCCCGGGAGCCCCAGCATTTT. Translation gives CSARPAREPQHF.

V usage is TRBV5-1 and J usage is TRBJ2-2; D perhaps matches TRBD1 (6 bases). The CDR3 extends over 13 amino acids. Germline V CDR1 and CDR2: SGHRS, YFSETQ. V was shortened by 7 bases and J by 4 bases, with 11 bases between the two germline ends. As DNA, the CDR3 is TGCGCCAGCGGCCTACAGGGCACCGGGGAGCTGTTTTTT. Protein: CASGLQGTGELFF.

This clonotype was seen a handful of times. The chain recombines TRBV4-2 with TRBJ2-1, with TRBD1 as a possible D gene (7 bases). Germline CDR1 reads LGHNA; CDR2 reads YNFKEQ. V was shortened by 0 bases and J by 8 bases, with 11 bases between the two germline ends. The CDR3 has 14 amino acids. CDR3 residues: CASSQEQGRHEQFF. CDR3 nucleotide sequence: TGTGCCAGCAGCCAAGAACAGGGGAGGCATGAGCAGTTCTTC.

Ten or more counts support this clonotype. DNA for the CDR3: TGTGCCAGCAGTAAGGGGATAAACACCGGGGAGCTGTTTTTT. Translation: CASSKGINTGELFF. This rearrangement joins TRBV28 to TRBJ2-2; a possible D gene is TRBD1 (5 bases). The CDR3 is 14 amino acids. Germline CDR1 is MDHEN and CDR2 is SYDVKM. V was shortened by 5 bases and J by 2 bases, with 9 bases between the two germline ends.

This clonotype was detected a few times. J is TRBJ1-6 and V is TRBV14; maybe TRBD1 (5 bases). V lost 4 bases and J 10 bases, leaving 14 bases between the germline ends. CDR1 SGHDN and CDR2 FVKESK come from the germline V gene. This CDR3 is built from 14 residues. The CDR3 is CASSRRQGGSPLHF. In DNA form, the CDR3 reads TGTGCCAGCAGCCGCCGTCAGGGAGGATCACCCCTCCACTTT.

This clonotype came up a few times. The chain employs TRBV28 and TRBJ2-7, with 13 bases aligning to TRBD2. The CDR3 contains 16 residues. The junction had 8 bases not matched to a gene; V was cut back by 5 bases and J by 4 bases. CDR1 MDHEN and CDR2 SYDVKM come from the germline V gene. The CDR3 protein is CASSPTSGGAEYEQYV. CDR3 DNA: TGTGCCAGCAGTCCCACTAGCGGGGGGGCCGAGTACGAGCAGTACGTC.

The rearrangement joins TRBV11-2 to TRBJ2-5, with 7 bases fitting TRBD2. Trimming at V came to 4 bases and at J to 5 bases, leaving 10 bases not matched to a gene. CDR3 length: 15 amino acids. The germline gives CDR1 SGHAT, CDR2 FQNNGV. CDR3 coding DNA: TGTGCCAGCAGCTCCCACACGGGGGGTGATGAGACCCAGTACTTC. Translation: CASSSHTGGDETQYF.

The CDR3 DNA reads as TGTGCCAGCAGCTTCAAGGGACCCGATCTAGGCGGGGAGCTGTTTTTT. Its protein is CASSFKGPDLGGELFF. The chain has TRBV2 and TRBJ2-2, with D perhaps given as TRBD1 or TRBD2 (5 bases each). V was trimmed by 6 bases and J by 7 bases, leaving 21 bases between them. Germline CDR1 is SNHLY and CDR2 is FYNNEI. The CDR3 has 16 amino acids.

There are many counts of this clonotype. The V call is TRBV4-3, the J call TRBJ1-5; 7 bases map to TRBD1. Trimming cost V 0 bases and J 4 bases; bases outside gene matches: 6. The CDR3 runs 16 residues. The germline V gene has CDR1 LGHNA and CDR2 YSLEER. CDR3 coding DNA: TGCGCCAGCAGCCAAGATCGGACAGGATTAAATCAGCCCCAGCATTTT. Protein sequence: CASSQDRTGLNQPQHF.

Here the CDR3 reads CASSLGVMAGRNTEAFF. The CDR3 DNA reads as TGTGCCAGCAGCTTGGGGGTGATGGCAGGGCGGAACACTGAAGCTTTCTTT. The chain is built from TRBV5-8 and TRBJ1-1, with D possibly matching TRBD1 (5 bases). The V gene lost 0 bases and the J gene lost 1 base, with 16 bases spanning the gap. Germline V gene data show CDR1 as SGHTS and CDR2 as YDEGEE. The CDR3 is 17 residues long.

This clonotype was recorded a few times. The chain employs TRBV7-9 and TRBJ2-1; 10 positions match TRBD2. The length of the CDR3 is 15 residues. V shed 2 bases and J 8 bases; nucleotides not matched to a gene: 6. Germline V gene sequence: CDR1 SEHNR, CDR2 FQNEAQ (reference sequence). Here the CDR3 DNA reads TGTGCCAGCAGCTTAATAGCGGGGGGATTCGATGAGCAGTTCTTC. Its protein product is CASSLIAGGFDEQFF.

The chain is built from TRBV7-6 and TRBJ2-1, with 9 nucleotides matching TRBD1. The V and J ends lost 5 bases and 7 bases, in that order; junction bases with no gene match: 9. The CDR3 is 15 residues long. Germline V lookup: CDR1 SGHVS, CDR2 FNYEAQ. The CDR3 DNA is TGTGCCAGCAGCCAGCACAGGGGGCGGGAGAATGAGCAGTTCTTC. Encoded protein: CASSQHRGRENEQFF. The whole variable domain, remainder taken from reference TRBV7-6 and TRBJ2-1, is GAGVSQSPRYKVTKRGQDVALRCDPISGHVSLYWYRQALGQGPEFLTYFNYEAQQDKSGLPNDRFSAERPEGSISTLTIQRTEQRDSAMYRCASSQHRGRENEQFFGPGTRLTVL.

The rearrangement uses TRBV18 and TRBJ2-7; D is unclear. Germline V gives CDR1 KGHSH, CDR2 LQKENI. Trimming cost V 0 bases and J 2 bases, with 5 bases left between them. The CDR3 spans 13 residues. This CDR3 reads CASSPPGTYEQYV. The CDR3 nucleotides read TGTGCCAGCTCACCACCAGGGACCTACGAGCAGTACGTC.

The sample holds a few counts of this clonotype. The chain has TRBV11-2 and TRBJ2-7; no firm D call. The CDR3 spans 18 residues. CDR1 SGHAT and CDR2 FQNNGV come from the germline V gene. V lost 6 bases and J 3 bases, leaving 27 bases between the germline ends. The CDR3 coding sequence is TGTGCCAGCAGGAAAACTCCTGTGGGCAGTCTTTATGACTACGAGCAGTACTTC. Its protein product is CASRKTPVGSLYDYEQYF.

This clonotype was detected a few times. The rearrangement uses TRBV29-1 and TRBJ1-1; possibly TRBD1 for D (5 bases). The germline V and J ends were trimmed by 1 base and 1 base, with 7 bases remaining between them. The CDR3 is 13 amino acids. CDR1 and CDR2 (germline): SQVTM, ANQGSEA. The CDR3 nucleotides are TGCAGCGTTGAAGGGGGCCAGAACACTGAAGCTTTCTTT. Residues: CSVEGGQNTEAFF.

This clonotype turned up a few times. V gene TRBV28 combines with J gene TRBJ2-5; weak D call: TRBD1 (5 bases). Trimming pared 6 bases from V and 4 bases from J, leaving 15 bases between. CDR3 size: 14 residues. Germline CDR1 MDHEN, CDR2 SYDVKM. The chain's CDR3 is CASRQPREGETQYF. The CDR3, as DNA: TGTGCCAGCAGGCAACCCAGGGAAGGAGAGACCCAGTACTTC.

This clonotype was picked up a small number of times. This chain links TRBV9 with TRBJ1-6; D is undetermined. Germline V lookup: CDR1 SGDLS, CDR2 YYNGEE. The V and J ends lost 0 bases and 7 bases respectively, with 14 bases between them. This CDR3 spans 16 amino acids. The CDR3 reads CASSVEPNTRNSPLHF. The CDR3 nucleotides are TGTGCCAGCAGCGTAGAGCCGAATACTCGGAATTCACCCCTCCACTTT.

This clonotype was seen a few times. Compared with germline, one end of the junction differs, possibly owing to a read error. The chain couples TRBV7-7 to TRBJ2-3; the match to TRBD2 covers 9 bases. There are 14 residues in the CDR3. Germline V lookup: CDR1 SSHAT, CDR2 FNYEAQ (reference sequence). CDR3 nucleotides: TGTGCTAGCAGCTCAAGCGGGGGGTTCGATACGCAGTATTTT. Translating it yields CASSSSGGFDTQYF.

This chain uses TRBV20-1 with TRBJ2-7, with a weak D call TRBD1 (5 bases). V lost 5 bases to trimming and J lost 0 bases, with 8 bases between them. The CDR3 totals 12 residues. Germline loops: CDR1 DFQATT, CDR2 SNEGSKA (reference sequence). The CDR3: CSALRGSYEQYF. The CDR3 DNA reads as TGCAGTGCTTTAAGGGGCTCCTACGAGCAGTACTTC.

This clonotype was seen more than once but under ten times. The V call is TRBV11-2, the J call TRBJ2-3; D not resolved. This CDR3 comprises 15 residues. The germline V and J ends were trimmed by 2 bases and 1 base, with 10 bases remaining between them. The V gene's germline CDR1 is SGHAT and CDR2 FQNNGV. In DNA form, the CDR3 reads TGTGCCAGCAGCTTAATCCTAGACCGCACAGATACGCAGTATTTT. Its translation is CASSLILDRTDTQYF.

V and J are TRBV4-1 and TRBJ1-3; D is uncertain. CDR1 is MGHRA, CDR2 YSYEKL, per germline. The CDR3 sequence is 15 residues long. With 0 bases removed from V and 3 bases from J, the gap between germline ends came to 9 bases. In DNA, the CDR3 is TGCGCCAGCAGCCAAGATTCCACGGATGGAAACACCATATATTTT. Protein sequence: CASSQDSTDGNTIYF.

This clonotype was counted between two and nine times. This chain joins TRBV20-1 and TRBJ2-3; D not resolved. The CDR3 sequence is 15 residues long. In germline, CDR1 is DFQATT, CDR2 SNEGSKA (reference sequence). Trimming took 0 bases from V and 4 from J, leaving 14 bases between them. CDR3 sequence: CSARDRQRGSDTQYF. CDR3 nucleotide sequence: TGCAGTGCTAGAGATCGGCAAAGAGGATCAGATACGCAGTATTTT.

This clonotype was observed a few times. This chain joins TRBV7-6 and TRBJ1-6; a possible D gene is TRBD1 (5 bases). V gave up 6 bases and J gave up 8 bases, with 17 bases separating them. Germline loops: CDR1 SGHVS, CDR2 FNYEAQ. The CDR3 runs to 15 residues. Here the CDR3 DNA reads TGTGCCAGCAGTCCAGGCCAGGGTCGGTATTCACCCCTCCACTTT. It is translated as CASSPGQGRYSPLHF.

The V gene is TRBV14, the J gene TRBJ1-3; D ambiguous. V was clipped by 3 bases and J by 0 bases, with 12 bases between them. CDR1 is SGHDN, CDR2 FVKESK, per germline. The CDR3 contains 16 residues. Here the CDR3 reads CASSHTGGVSGNTIYF. For the CDR3, the DNA is TGTGCCAGCAGCCATACCGGCGGCGTCTCTGGAAACACCATATATTTT.

The sample holds a few counts of this clonotype. It is unclear where the CDR3 begins or ends on the DNA, so no DNA is shown, and the CDR3 is as TCRdb lists it. The chain joins TRBV7-5 to TRBJ2-4; TRBD1, the D gene given by the table, was not confirmed from the DNA. TRBV7-5 is reported as a pseudogene. Ends included, the CDR3 has 19 residues. CDR3 sequence reads: CISVPEARTGIGGWNIQYF.

This clonotype was observed a handful of times. This chain connects TRBV28 to TRBJ2-7, with D uncertain. The CDR3 has 13 residues. Germline loops: CDR1 MDHEN, CDR2 SYDVKM. Trimming stripped 8 bases from V and 0 bases from J, with 11 bases between. The CDR3: CASAEKFSYEQYF. The CDR3 region has the DNA TGTGCCAGCGCAGAGAAATTCTCCTACGAGCAGTACTTC.

This sequence joins TRBV6-5 and TRBJ2-2; D call uncertain. V lost 0 bases and J lost 3, with 8 bases in between. CDR1 and CDR2 from the germline V gene are MNHEY and SVGAGI. This CDR3 comprises 15 residues. The CDR3 spells CASSYSEAYTGELFF. In DNA, the CDR3 is TGTGCCAGCAGTTACTCTGAAGCCTACACCGGGGAGCTGTTTTTT.

This clonotype was counted only a few times. V is TRBV12-3 or TRBV12-4 and J is TRBJ1-2; the D is unclear. V lost 6 bases to trimming and J lost 2 bases, with 4 bases between them. This CDR3 is 11 amino acids long. Here the CDR3 DNA reads TGTGCCAGCAGCGAGAACTATGGCTACACCTTC. Its translation is CASSENYGYTF.